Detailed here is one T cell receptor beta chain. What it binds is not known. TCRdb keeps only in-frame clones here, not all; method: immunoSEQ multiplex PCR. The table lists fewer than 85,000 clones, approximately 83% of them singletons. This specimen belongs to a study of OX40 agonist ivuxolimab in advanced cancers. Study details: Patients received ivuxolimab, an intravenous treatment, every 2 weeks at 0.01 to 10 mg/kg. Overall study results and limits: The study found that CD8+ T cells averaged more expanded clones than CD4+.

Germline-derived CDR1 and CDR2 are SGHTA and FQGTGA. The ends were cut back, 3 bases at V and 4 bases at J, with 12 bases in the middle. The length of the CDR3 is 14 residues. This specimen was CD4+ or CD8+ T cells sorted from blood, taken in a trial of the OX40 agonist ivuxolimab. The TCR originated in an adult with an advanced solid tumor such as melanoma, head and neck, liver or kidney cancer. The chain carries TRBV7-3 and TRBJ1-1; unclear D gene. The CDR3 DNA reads TGTGCCAGCAGCTTCGATGGGGAGGGCACTGAAGCTTTCTTT. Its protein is CASSFDGEGTEAFF.